The 14 T cell receptor beta chains listed next were all sequenced from one sample in a study of T cells in localized non-small cell lung cancer. Profiling relied on immunoSEQ multiplex PCR, and the TCRdb table lists in-frame clones only, not all of them. The profile shows 640 or so clones, 25% to 30% of them singletons. The material was normal lung tissue next to the tumor, obtained before any cancer treatment. These receptors were taken from a female donor of 60 years or more with stage II lung adenocarcinoma.

This clone ranks as large. The chain joins TRBV28 to TRBJ1-1, with D uncertain. CDR3 length equals 18 residues. Trimming cost V 5 bases and J 11 bases, with 33 bases left between them. Germline CDR1 reads MDHEN; CDR2 reads SYDVKM. The CDR3 region has the DNA TGTGCCAGCAGTCTCCCTGCCGAGGGTGGCTTCTATAATGAAATGGCTTTCTTT. This encodes CASSLPAEGGFYNEMAFF.

V and J are TRBV29-1 and TRBJ1-1, with 10 bases that match TRBD1. CDR1 and CDR2 (germline): SQVTM, ANQGSEA. The CDR3 sequence is 14 residues long. J gave up 3 bases and V 0 bases, and 1 base lay outside the gene matches. In DNA form, the CDR3 reads TGCAGCGTTGAAGAAGACAGGGGGCACACTGAAGCTTTCTTT. It encodes CSVEEDRGHTEAFF. The whole variable domain, remainder taken from reference TRBV29-1 and TRBJ1-1, is SAVISQKPSRDICQRGTSLTIQCQVDSQVTMMFWYRQQPGQSLTLIATANQGSEATYESGFVIDKFPISRPNLTFSTLTVSNMSPEDSSIYLCSVEEDRGHTEAFFGQGTRLTVV.

This chain connects TRBV29-1 to TRBJ2-5; 10 bases match TRBD2. V shed 7 bases and J 1 base; nucleotides not matched to a gene: 3. The CDR3 has 13 residues. CDR1 and CDR2 from the germline V gene are SQVTM and ANQGSEA. The CDR3 nucleotides are TGCAGCGGGGTAGCGGGGGGCCAAGAGACCCAGTACTTC. Its translation is CSGVAGGQETQYF.

The V and J genes are TRBV30 and TRBJ1-6; D gene ambiguous. Germline CDR1 and CDR2: GTSNPN and SVGIG (reference sequence). The CDR3 consists of 14 residues. The germline V and J ends were trimmed by 6 bases and 6 bases, with 15 bases remaining between them. Written as DNA, the CDR3 is TGTGCCTGCGGCTTTGTAGGGCGTAATTCACCCCTCCACTTT. It translates to CACGFVGRNSPLHF. Complete variable domain (other parts from reference TRBV30 and TRBJ1-6): SQTIHQWPATLVQPVGSPLSLECTVEGTSNPNLYWYRQAAGRGLQLLFYSVGIGQISSEVPQNLSASRPQDRQFILSSKKLLLSDSGFYLCACGFVGRNSPLHFGNGTRLTVT.

This clone was observed a few times. The genes are TRBV9 and TRBJ2-3, with 7 bases that match TRBD2. This CDR3 is built from 15 residues. Germline loops: CDR1 SGDLS, CDR2 YYNGEE. The junction had 9 bases not matched to a gene; V was cut back by 6 bases and J by 2 bases. The CDR3 loop reads CASNRLGGTTDTQYF. CDR3 DNA sequence: TGTGCCAGCAACCGTCTCGGGGGGACCACAGATACGCAGTATTTT.

The CDR3, as DNA: TGTGCCAGCTCACCAAAAGGGGGCGGTGAGACCCAGTACTTC. It yields the protein CASSPKGGGETQYF. The chain couples TRBV18 to TRBJ2-5; TRBD1 matches at 7 bases. The CDR3 length is 14 residues. The trim removed 2 bases at V and 5 bases at J, leaving 5 bases unmatched. Germline lookup yields CDR1 KGHSH and CDR2 LQKENI.

The chain employs TRBV11-3 and TRBJ1-1, with D tentatively TRBD1 (5 bases). Trimming stripped 3 bases from V and 6 bases from J, with 17 bases between. The CDR3 length is 15 residues. In germline, CDR1 is SGHNT, CDR2 YENEEA. Here the CDR3 DNA reads TGTGCCAGCAGCTTGGCATTGGGAGGGGTCGCTGAAGCTTTCTTT. This translates into CASSLALGGVAEAFF.

This clone showed up just a few times. This rearrangement joins TRBV6-8 to TRBJ2-1; D remains ambiguous. Germline loops: CDR1 MNHGY, CDR2 SAAAGT. V shed 8 bases and J shed 12 bases, with 20 bases lying between them. The CDR3 spans 13 residues. CDR3 sequence (DNA): TGTGCCAGCCACCATCCCTACGTCCTCTGGCAGTTCTTC. Amino acids: CASHHPYVLWQFF.

The chain links TRBV5-1 to TRBJ1-4; D may be TRBD1 (6 bases). The CDR3 has 14 residues. The V end was cut by 2 bases, the J end by 8 bases, with 13 bases between. Germline V gene lookup returns CDR1 SGHRS and CDR2 YFSETQ. CDR3 coding DNA: TGCGCCAGCAGCTTTACAGGGTTAGGGGAAAAACTGTTTTTT. Translating gives CASSFTGLGEKLFF. Filled out from reference TRBV5-1 and TRBJ1-4, the complete variable domain reads KAGVTQTPRYLIKTRGQQVTLSCSPISGHRSVSWYQQTPGQGLQFLFEYFSETQRNKGNFPGRFSGRQFSNSRSEMNVSTLELGDSALYLCASSFTGLGEKLFFGSGTQLSVL.

This sequence joins TRBV11-3 and TRBJ1-1; 7 bases line up with TRBD1. Trimming at V came to 5 bases and at J to 6 bases, leaving 15 bases not matched to a gene. The CDR3 contains 16 residues. Germline assignment: CDR1 SGHNT and CDR2 YENEEA. In DNA form, the CDR3 reads TGTGCCAGCAGCATGCGCTCTAGACAGGGATCCGCTGAAGCTTTCTTT. Its translation: CASSMRSRQGSAEAFF.

The genes are TRBV19 and TRBJ2-7, with 8 bases lining up with TRBD1. Per germline, CDR1 LNHDA and CDR2 SQIVND (reference sequence). V was clipped by 1 base and J by 5 bases; unmatched bases: 7. This CDR3 is built from 15 residues. CDR3 protein: CASSIGQDRVHEQYF. The CDR3 DNA follows: TGTGCCAGTAGTATAGGCCAGGACAGGGTCCACGAGCAGTACTTC.

By share of the sample, this clone is hyperexpanded. The chain recombines TRBV9 with TRBJ2-3; unclear D gene. Per the germline V gene, CDR1 is SGDLS and CDR2 is YYNGEE. Trimming cost V 0 bases and J 1 base, with 6 bases left between them. The CDR3 length is 14 residues. The chain's CDR3 is CASSVEQRTDTQYF. The CDR3 coding sequence is TGTGCCAGCAGCGTAGAACAGCGCACAGATACGCAGTATTTT. The variable domain in full, completed from reference TRBV9 and TRBJ2-3, reads DSGVTQTPKHLITATGQRVTLRCSPRSGDLSVYWYQQSLDQGLQFLIQYYNGEERAKGNILERFSAQQFPDLHSELNLSSLELGDSALYFCASSVEQRTDTQYFGPGTRLTVL.

In nucleotides, the CDR3 is TGCGCCAGCAGCTTGGAATGGTCGCCGACCGCCTACGAGCAGTACTTC. Translated, it gives CASSLEWSPTAYEQYF. This chain joins TRBV5-1 and TRBJ2-7; D uncertain. This CDR3 is built from 16 residues. Germline V gene lookup returns CDR1 SGHRS and CDR2 YFSETQ. Trimming removed 0 bases from V and 2 bases from J, with 15 bases in between.

By frequency in the sample, this clone is large. V and J are TRBV6-8 and TRBJ2-1; 9 positions agree with TRBD2. CDR3 size: 14 residues. Germline assignment: CDR1 MNHGY and CDR2 SAAAGT. Trimming at V came to 8 bases and at J to 15 bases, leaving 17 bases not matched to a gene. The CDR3 coding sequence is TGTGCCAGCGGCCGCTCCAGCGGGAGGCCCGGGGGGTTCTTC. This codes for CASGRSSGRPGGFF.